The 8 T cell receptor beta chains listed next were all sequenced from one sample in a study of blood T cell repertoires in COVID-19. Sequencing was performed with immunoSEQ multiplex PCR; in TCRdb, only in-frame clones are kept and a portion is missing. The sample has 93,000 or so clones, 80% to 90% seen once; the top ten hold 3.5%. Sequencing used peripheral blood. All receptors derive from a woman in her fifties or sixties with acute or convalescent COVID-19.

CDR3 in DNA: TGTGCCAGCAGTGCCCTCCCTTGGAGCTCCTACAATGAGCAGTTCTTC. Translating gives CASSALPWSSYNEQFF. The rearrangement uses TRBV2 and TRBJ2-1; no clear D. V was clipped by 4 bases and J by 0 bases, with 13 bases between them. The CDR3 has 16 amino acids. CDR1 is SNHLY and CDR2 is FYNNEI in the germline V gene.

This chain joins TRBV5-1 and TRBJ2-7; weak D call: TRBD1 (6 bases). The CDR3 length is 15 residues. Germline V gene data show CDR1 as SGHRS and CDR2 as YFSETQ. V was cut by 2 bases and J by 3 bases, with 15 bases left in between. The CDR3 loop is CASSFETGAYYEQYF. In DNA form, the CDR3 reads TGCGCCAGCAGCTTCGAGACAGGAGCCTACTACGAGCAGTACTTC.

To note about this clone: The sample contains more than one DNA sequence encoding this CDR3. The rearrangement links TRBV18 to TRBJ1-1, with D maybe TRBD1 (5 bases). Germline CDR1 is KGHSH and CDR2 is LQKENI. V gave up 1 base and J gave up 1 base, with 7 bases separating them. The CDR3 is 14 amino acids. CDR3 residues: CASSPRGENTEAFF. The CDR3 DNA reads as TGTGCCAGCTCACCACGGGGGGAGAACACTGAAGCTTTCTTT.

The V gene is TRBV28, the J gene TRBJ1-4; TRBD1 is a possible D gene (6 bases). Trimming pared 0 bases from V and 4 bases from J, leaving 6 bases between. Germline lookup yields CDR1 MDHEN and CDR2 SYDVKM. The CDR3 spans 14 residues. The CDR3 spells CASSLWDSNEKLFF. The CDR3 DNA reads as TGTGCCAGCAGTTTATGGGACAGTAATGAAAAACTGTTTTTT.

The chain carries TRBV19 and TRBJ1-2; unclear D gene. This CDR3 is built from 12 residues. Germline V gives CDR1 LNHDA, CDR2 SQIVND (reference sequence). The V and J ends lost 4 bases and 7 bases respectively, with 10 bases between them. In DNA form, the CDR3 reads TGTGCCAGTAGTACCAGGAGGGTTGGCTACACCTTC. This encodes CASSTRRVGYTF.

The V gene is TRBV10-3, the J gene TRBJ2-1; 7 nucleotides agree with TRBD2. V gave up 5 bases and J gave up 5 bases; unmatched junction bases: 3. The CDR3 contains 13 residues. Germline loops: CDR1 ENHRY, CDR2 SYGVKD. The CDR3 here is CAISPGLDNEQFF. The CDR3 coding sequence is TGTGCCATCAGTCCCGGACTAGACAATGAGCAGTTCTTC.

This chain connects TRBV6-5 to TRBJ1-1, with a weak D call TRBD1 (6 bases). Trimming cost V 6 bases and J 4 bases, with 12 bases left between them. The germline V gene has CDR1 MNHEY and CDR2 SVGAGI. There are 13 residues in the CDR3. The CDR3 reads CASRRQGITEAFF. Written as DNA, the CDR3 is TGTGCCAGCAGGAGGCAGGGGATCACTGAAGCTTTCTTT.

The genes are TRBV3-1 (or the pseudogene TRBV3-2) and TRBJ1-1; no clear D. CDR1 LGHDT and CDR2 YNNKEL come from the germline V gene (reference sequence). The CDR3 loop spans 14 amino acids. The V gene lost 1 base and the J gene lost 3 bases, with 9 bases spanning the gap. The CDR3: CASSQGGWDTEAFF. The CDR3 region has the DNA TGTGCCAGCAGCCAAGGAGGTTGGGACACTGAAGCTTTCTTT.